Described below is a single TCR beta chain sequence and its context. CDR3 length: 15 amino acids. Germline loops: CDR1 MNHNS, CDR2 SASEGT. The V end lost 10 bases, the J end lost 0 bases, and 16 bases lay between the germline ends. These data come from a study of T cell changes during pregnancy in multiple sclerosis. The protocol was immunoSEQ multiplex PCR, while the TCRdb copy is restricted to in-frame clones and leaves out a portion. The table has tens of thousands of clones, 92% seen once; the top ten hold approximately 0.5%. This TCR was sampled from a female donor with multiple sclerosis, enrolled in a pregnancy study. The chain has TRBV6-1 and TRBJ1-3; weak D call: TRBD1 (6 bases). The sample was CD4+ T cells from peripheral blood mononuclear cells, taken after pregnancy. The CDR3 here is CATKKTGDSGNTIYF. CDR3 bases: TGTGCCACCAAGAAGACAGGCGACTCTGGAAACACCATATATTTT.